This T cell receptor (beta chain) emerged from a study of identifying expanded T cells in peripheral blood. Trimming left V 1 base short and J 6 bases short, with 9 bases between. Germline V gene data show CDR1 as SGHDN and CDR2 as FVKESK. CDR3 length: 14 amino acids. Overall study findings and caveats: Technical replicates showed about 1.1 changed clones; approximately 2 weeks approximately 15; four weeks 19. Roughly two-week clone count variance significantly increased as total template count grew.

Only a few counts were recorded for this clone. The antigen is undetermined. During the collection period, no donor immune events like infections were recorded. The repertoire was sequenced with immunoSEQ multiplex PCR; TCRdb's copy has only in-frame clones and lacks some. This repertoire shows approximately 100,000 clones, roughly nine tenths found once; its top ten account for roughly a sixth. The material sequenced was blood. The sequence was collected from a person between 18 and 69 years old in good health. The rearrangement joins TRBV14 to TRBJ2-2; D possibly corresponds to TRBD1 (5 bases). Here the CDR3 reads CASSQGTSPGELFF. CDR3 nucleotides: TGTGCCAGCAGCCAAGGGACATCCCCCGGGGAGCTGTTTTTT.